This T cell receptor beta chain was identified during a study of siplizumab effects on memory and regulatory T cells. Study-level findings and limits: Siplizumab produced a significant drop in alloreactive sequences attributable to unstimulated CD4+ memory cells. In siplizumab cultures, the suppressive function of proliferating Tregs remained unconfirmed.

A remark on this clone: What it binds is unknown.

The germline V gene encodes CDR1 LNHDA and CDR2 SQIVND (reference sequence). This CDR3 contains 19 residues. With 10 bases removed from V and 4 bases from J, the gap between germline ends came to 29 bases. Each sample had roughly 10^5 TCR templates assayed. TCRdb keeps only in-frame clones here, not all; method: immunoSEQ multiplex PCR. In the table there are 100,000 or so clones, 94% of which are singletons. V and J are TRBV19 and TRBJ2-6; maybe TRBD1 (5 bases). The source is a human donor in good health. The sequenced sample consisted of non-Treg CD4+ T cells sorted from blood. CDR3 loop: CATSLRRALSLGGANVLTF. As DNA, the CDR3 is TGTGCCACCTCACTCCGCAGGGCTTTATCTCTTGGGGGGGCCAACGTCCTGACTTTC. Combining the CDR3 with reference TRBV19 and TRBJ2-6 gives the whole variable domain DGGITQSPKYLFRKEGQNVTLSCEQNLNHDAMYWYRQDPGQGLRLIYYSQIVNDFQKGDIAEGYSVSREKKESFPLTVTSAQKNPTAFYLCATSLRRALSLGGANVLTFGAGSRLTVL.